Described below is a single T cell receptor (beta chain) sequence and its context. The sample originates from a study of blood T cell repertoires in COVID-19. In the study overall: Material from acute and convalescent COVID-19 was sourced from the United States, Italy and Spain.

The CDR3 runs to 15 residues. Germline CDR1 reads MNHEY; CDR2 reads SVGEGT. V shed 5 bases and J shed 5 bases, with 16 bases lying between them. Authors' analysis steps: By means of reference gene primer amplification, nucleated cell counts were estimated. TCRdb keeps only in-frame clones here, not all; method: immunoSEQ multiplex PCR. Clone size and the V and J calls come from that table; the DNA yielded D and trimming. Of under 75,000 clones listed, roughly three quarters are singletons. The sequencing sample was made of peripheral blood. The rearrangement links TRBV6-2 or TRBV6-3 to TRBJ2-1; D may be TRBD1 (8 bases). This sequence was found in a man older than 75 with acute or convalescent COVID-19. The CDR3 DNA sequence: TGTGCCAGCAGTCAACAGGGGGGGATTAACAATGAGCAGTTCTTC. This encodes CASSQQGGINNEQFF.